This T cell receptor beta chain derives from a study of blood T cells in healthy people across ages. General study findings and limits: Roughly linear declines in TCR beta diversity per million T cells occurred with age.

The table lists this clonotype with a few counts. Its target is not known. The study drew donors from healthy Caucasian individuals in Russia aged about 6 to 100. Using a J-beta primer mix together with a sample-barcoded 5' primer, a second PCR was run for about 6 to 11 cycles. MiXCR, run by TCRdb on the 5' RACE reads, gives a single entry per CDR3 protein. The table lists approximately 1.5 million distinct CDR3 sequences, roughly 43% of them singletons. Sequencing was done on a sample of blood. The sequence derives from a woman aged 18-30 years in good health.

The CDR3 DNA is TGCAGCGTTGAAGATCCCGGGAAAGGGGGAGTAGATACGCAGTATTTT. Its protein product is CSVEDPGKGGVDTQYF. The chain employs TRBV29-1 and TRBJ2-3, with D possibly being TRBD1 (6 bases). The length of the CDR3 is 16 residues. Deletions cut 0 bases from V and 5 bases from J, with 18 bases between. CDR1 and CDR2 (germline): SQVTM, ANQGSEA.